What follows is one T cell receptor (beta chain) and its context. Its antigen is not yet known. Base qualities are missing; no much larger clone stands one base away. The sample originates from a study of control samples from healthy donors and cancer patients (TCRdb year 2020). CDR1 and CDR2 (SGDLS, YYNGEE) derive from the germline V gene. V is pared back by 4 bases and J by 4 bases, with 11 bases lying between the germline termini. The CDR3 contains 13 residues, cysteine and phenylalanine counted. This entry keeps only the CDR3 DNA: 39 bases, framed from base 1. Library preparation used the immunoSEQ multiplex PCR assay. Not all clones reach the TCRdb copy of this immuneACCESS table, which keeps in-frame sequences only. Checked studies attribute under half of the gap to unresolved V genes and leave the rest unexplained. Present in this sample are about 69,000 clones, roughly 80% of which were seen just once. Approximately 2.8% of the sample is in the top ten clones.

Recombination connected TRBV9 to TRBJ1-1; the D gene identity is not certain. This TCR was recovered from a woman between 50 and 59 years old with lung cancer. Sequenced input: PBMCs. In nucleotides, the sequence is TGTGCCAGCAGCTCCCCGAGGGCCACTGAAGCTTTCTTT. Its coded protein is CASSSPRATEAFF.